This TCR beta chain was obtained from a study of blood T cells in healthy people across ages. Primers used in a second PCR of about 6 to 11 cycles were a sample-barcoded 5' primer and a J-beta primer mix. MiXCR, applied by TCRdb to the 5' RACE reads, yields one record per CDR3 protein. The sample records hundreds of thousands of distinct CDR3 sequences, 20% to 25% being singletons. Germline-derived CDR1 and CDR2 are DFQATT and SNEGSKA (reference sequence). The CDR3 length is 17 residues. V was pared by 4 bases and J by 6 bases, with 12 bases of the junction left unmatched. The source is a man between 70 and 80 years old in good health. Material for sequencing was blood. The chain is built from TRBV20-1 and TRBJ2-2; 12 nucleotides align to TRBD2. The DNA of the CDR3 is TGCAGTGCTACCACGACTAGCGGGGGCCTCCGAGCCGGGGAGCTGTTTTTT. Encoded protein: CSATTTSGGLRAGELFF.